The source of this T cell receptor (beta chain) is a study of shared clonotypes between healthy human individuals. With regard to this clone: The antigen is not known.

Study-wide points: Clonotypes which were not shared had lower generation probabilities than clonotypes that all four donors shared. Deeper or shallower sequencing was expected to change how clonotypes are shared among donors. Genetic and exposure-history diversity was limited by the small donor number. Memory subsets generally showed lower estimated richness than naive subsets.

The method was immunoSEQ multiplex PCR; TCRdb's version includes in-frame clones alone and lacks a portion of them. The sample lists a few million clones; roughly 92% were seen once. Source material: naive CD4+ T cells from PBMCs. Documented subset: CD45RA+ positively selected. The clonotype was recovered from a young man in good health. Some clones in this sample may be carry-over from other donors' samples.

The CDR3 loop is CASSPPSAYEQYF. CDR3 DNA: TGTGCCAGCAGCCCACCATCGGCCTACGAGCAGTACTTC. The chain uses TRBV7-9 and TRBJ2-7; D is undetermined. The CDR3 loop spans 13 amino acids. CDR1 and CDR2 (germline): SEHNR, FQNEAQ (reference sequence). Trimming removed 5 bases at V and 2 bases at J, with 10 bases between.